Following are 9 T cell receptor beta chains from one sample sequenced in a study of shared clonotypes between healthy human individuals. Profiled with immunoSEQ multiplex PCR; TCRdb holds only in-frame clones, not every one. The table has about 2.2 million clones, about 93% seen once; the top ten hold around 1.7%. It was CD45RO-negative cells, positively selected for CCR7, that made up naive CD8 cells, with terminally differentiated effector memory CD45RA+ cells excluded. Sequenced sample: naive CD8+ T cells from PBMCs. The receptors originated from a man between 18 and 35 years old in good health. Some clones in this sample may be carry-over from other donors' samples.

This rearrangement joins TRBV7-6 to TRBJ2-1; 15 nucleotides agree with TRBD2. The ends lost 4 bases at V and 9 bases at J; junction bases unmatched: 4. CDR3 length: 15 amino acids. Looked up from germline, CDR1 is SGHVS and CDR2 is FNYEAQ. The CDR3 bases are TGTGCCAGCAGCTCGGGACTAGCGGGAGGACTTGAGCAGTTCTTC. This sequence encodes CASSSGLAGGLEQFF.

This clone was seen a single time. The CDR3 coding sequence is TGCGCCAGCAGCCAGGGAAGGACAGGGGGAGATACGCAGTATTTT. Encoded protein: CASSQGRTGGDTQYF. The genes are TRBV4-1 and TRBJ2-3; the match to TRBD1 covers 10 bases. Germline V CDR1 and CDR2: MGHRA, YSYEKL. J gave up 5 bases and V 3 bases, and 5 bases lay outside the gene matches. The CDR3 is made up of 15 amino acids.

This rearrangement joins TRBV5-3 to TRBJ2-1, with 10 bases aligning to TRBD2. TRBV5-3 is an ORF; its function is uncertain. The CDR3 runs 15 residues. With 0 bases clipped from V and 7 bases from J, the junction kept 4 bases outside the gene matches. The CDR3 region has the DNA TGTGCCAGAAGCTTGGTACTAGCGGGATTGAATGAGCAGTTCTTC. The encoded protein is CARSLVLAGLNEQFF.

The rearrangement uses TRBV6-1 and TRBJ2-1; possibly TRBD1 or TRBD2 for D (5 bases each). Per germline, CDR1 MNHNS and CDR2 SASEGT. V shed 0 bases and J shed 8 bases, with 11 bases lying between them. The length of the CDR3 is 14 residues. The CDR3 coding sequence is TGTGCCAGCAGTGAAGCGATCCGGGGCGATGAGCAGTTCTTC. It specifies CASSEAIRGDEQFF.

The chain couples TRBV9 to TRBJ2-7; a possible D gene is TRBD1 (6 bases). The germline CDR1 and CDR2 sequences are SGDLS and YYNGEE. The CDR3 totals 15 residues. The V gene lost 0 bases and the J gene lost 2 bases, with 12 bases spanning the gap. The CDR3 coding sequence is TGTGCCAGCAGCGTAGGGAACAGGGATGCCTACGAGCAGTACTTC. Protein sequence: CASSVGNRDAYEQYF.

The V gene is TRBV5-6, the J gene TRBJ2-7; D ambiguous. V lost 0 bases and J 7 bases, leaving 8 bases between the germline ends. Germline CDR1 is SGHDT and CDR2 is YYEEEE. The CDR3 has 12 amino acids. The CDR3 nucleotides are TGTGCCAGCAGCTTGGCTGTTGGGGAGCAGTACTTC. Protein product: CASSLAVGEQYF.

The chain employs TRBV6-1 and TRBJ2-7; TRBD1 matches at 10 bases. The V segment lost 0 bases and the J segment 3 bases; nucleotides outside the gene matches: 8. This CDR3 spans 17 amino acids. In germline, CDR1 is MNHNS, CDR2 SASEGT. CDR3 sequence (DNA): TGTGCCAGCAGTGAAGCATTCCCGGGACAGGGGAACTACGAGCAGTACTTC. As protein: CASSEAFPGQGNYEQYF.

The chain uses TRBV28 and TRBJ2-1, with D possibly called TRBD1 or TRBD2 (5 bases each). Germline CDR1 is MDHEN and CDR2 is SYDVKM. This CDR3 contains 17 residues. V lost 6 bases and J 0 bases, leaving 18 bases between the germline ends. The CDR3 reads CASSPNRLGSSYNEQFF. Written as DNA, the CDR3 is TGTGCCAGCAGCCCCAACAGGCTAGGGAGCTCCTACAATGAGCAGTTCTTC. The complete variable domain, with remaining parts taken from reference TRBV28 and TRBJ2-1, reads DVKVTQSSRYLVKRTGEKVFLECVQDMDHENMFWYRQDPGLGLRLIYFSYDVKMKEKGDIPEGYSVSREKKERFSLILESASTNQTSMYLCASSPNRLGSSYNEQFFGPGTRLTVL.

The chain recombines TRBV30 with TRBJ1-1; 7 nucleotides align to TRBD1. V was clipped by 2 bases and J by 4 bases; unmatched bases: 13. Germline V gives CDR1 GTSNPN, CDR2 SVGIG (reference sequence). This CDR3 has 16 amino acids. In DNA, the CDR3 is TGTGCCTGGAGTTCGGACAGGTTTCGGTTGGGCACTGAAGCTTTCTTT. This gives the protein CAWSSDRFRLGTEAFF.